These T cell receptor beta chains were read from a single sample in a study of T-cell reconstitution after alpha-beta-depleted transplantation in children. TCRdb called the PCR reads again in MiXCR, with one record for every CDR3 protein. The sample includes about 460,000 distinct CDR3 sequences, under 12% of them seen just once. The starting material was PBMCs, obtained before TCRalphabeta/CD19-depleted stem cell transplant. These receptors were taken from a child aged 2 to 9 with inherited bone marrow failure, due to receive a stem cell transplant. Both conserved end residues are part of each CDR3. D genes are given only for firm matches. The size field is filled for only some rows; it gives once, few, many or a size class.

CASSAGLAVNNEQFF | TGTGCCAGCAGTGCGGGACTAGCGGTTAACAATGAGCAGTTCTTC | many | TRBD2 | TRBJ2-1 | TRBV12-3/TRBV12-4
CSARGVIWTEGGYTF | TGCAGTGCTAGAGGCGTGATTTGGACAGAAGGAGGCTACACCTTC | many | - | TRBJ1-2 | TRBV20-1
CASSWGQPSSYEQYF | TGTGCCAGCAGCTGGGGACAGCCAAGCTCCTACGAGCAGTACTTC | once | TRBD1 | TRBJ2-7 | TRBV5-5
CASSIGTGRYEQYF | TGTGCCAGCAGCATCGGGACAGGGCGTTACGAGCAGTACTTC | many | TRBD1 | TRBJ2-7 | TRBV11-2
CSVDGTAYYNEQFF | TGCAGCGTTGATGGGACAGCGTACTACAATGAGCAGTTCTTC | many | TRBD1 | TRBJ2-1 | TRBV29-1
CASSFSSRQGQGEQYF | TGTGCCAGCAGCTTTTCCTCGAGACAGGGCCAGGGCGAGCAGTACTTC | many | TRBD1 | TRBJ2-7 | TRBV7-6
CASSSRRGQPQHF | TGCGCCAGCAGCTCGAGACGGGGCCAGCCCCAGCATTTT | many | - | TRBJ1-5 | TRBV5-1
CASSLAQGAYYGYTF | TGTGCCAGCAGCTTAGCGCAGGGGGCCTACTATGGCTACACCTTC | - | TRBD1 | TRBJ1-2 | TRBV7-2
CASSYTSMGNEQFF | TGTGCCAGCAGCTATACGAGTATGGGGAATGAGCAGTTCTTC | many | - | TRBJ2-1 | TRBV12-3/TRBV12-4
CAISLGQGALNTEAFF | TGTGCCATCAGCTTGGGACAGGGGGCCCTGAACACTGAAGCTTTCTTT | - | TRBD1 | TRBJ1-1 | TRBV5-8
CASSQTGSSYNEQFF | TGCGCCAGCAGCCAGACAGGGAGCTCCTACAATGAGCAGTTCTTC | many | TRBD1 | TRBJ2-1 | TRBV5-1
CASSLKRRGYTGELFF | TGCGCCAGCAGCTTAAAGCGGAGAGGTTACACCGGGGAGCTGTTTTTT | many | - | TRBJ2-2 | TRBV5-1
CASSLNPREMVTQYF | TGTGCCAGCAGCTTAAACCCCCGGGAAATGGTGACCCAGTACTTC | - | - | TRBJ2-5 | TRBV3-1
CSARDLATGIRYEQYF | TGCAGTGCTAGAGATCTAGCGACAGGGATTCGCTACGAGCAGTACTTC | many | - | TRBJ2-7 | TRBV20-1
CSAAKPTNEQFF | TGCAGTGCTGCGAAACCTACCAATGAGCAGTTCTTC | many | - | TRBJ2-1 | TRBV20-1
CASSPGGFYGYTF | TGCGCCAGCAGTCCAGGGGGGTTCTATGGCTACACCTTC | many | TRBD1 | TRBJ1-2 | TRBV5-1
CASSLTRQGNTDTQYF | TGTGCCAGCAGCTTGACCCGGCAGGGAAACACAGATACGCAGTATTTT | many | - | TRBJ2-3 | TRBV5-4
CASSYSREGPPDTQYF | TGTGCCAGCAGTTACTCCCGGGAGGGCCCCCCAGATACGCAGTATTTT | few | TRBD2 | TRBJ2-3 | TRBV6-2/TRBV6-3
CASSKGAQSLHEQYF | TGTGCCAGCAGCAAGGGTGCACAGTCCTTGCACGAGCAGTACTTC | many | - | TRBJ2-7 | TRBV12-3/TRBV12-4
CASSLGALPTDTQYF | TGTGCCAGCAGCCTAGGGGCCCTCCCTACAGATACGCAGTATTTT | many | - | TRBJ2-3 | TRBV11-2
CASREVSYNEQFF | TGTGCCAGTCGGGAGGTATCCTACAATGAGCAGTTCTTC | many | TRBD2 | TRBJ2-1 | TRBV6-5
CASSLEPGGYTF | TGCGCCAGCAGCTTGGAGCCAGGAGGCTACACCTTC | few | - | TRBJ1-2 | TRBV10-2
CASSQDIGLAQYF | TGTGCCAGCAGCCAAGATATAGGGCTGGCCCAGTACTTC | many | - | TRBJ2-5 | TRBV4-2
CASSFGPGRAKNIQYF | TGTGCCAGCAGTTTCGGGCCCGGTAGAGCCAAAAACATTCAGTACTTC | many | - | TRBJ2-4 | TRBV12-3/TRBV12-4
CASSLGGDWGQETQYF | TGTGCCAGCAGCTTAGGCGGGGATTGGGGCCAAGAGACCCAGTACTTC | - | - | TRBJ2-5 | TRBV7-9
CASRVGGRSDTQYF | TGCGCCAGCAGGGTGGGCGGGAGGTCAGATACGCAGTATTTT | many | TRBD2 | TRBJ2-3 | TRBV4-1
CSVEVSGPSTDTQYF | TGCAGCGTTGAAGTCTCAGGTCCCAGCACAGATACGCAGTATTTT | - | - | TRBJ2-3 | TRBV29-1
CASSPVGLVRFGTDTQYF | TGTGCCAGCAGCCCAGTGGGGTTGGTCAGGTTCGGCACAGATACGCAGTATTTT | - | - | TRBJ2-3 | TRBV11-2
CASRLTYMGGRVYEQYF | TGTGCCAGCAGGCTGACGTACATGGGCGGCAGGGTCTACGAGCAGTACTTC | many | - | TRBJ2-7 | TRBV7-2
CASSFTSPTLKAFF | TGTGCCAGCAGTTTTACTAGCCCCACCCTAAAGGCTTTCTTT | many | - | TRBJ1-1 | TRBV27
CASSLGTSGRSNYEQYF | TGTGCCAGCAGTCTCGGGACTAGCGGTAGGTCCAACTACGAGCAGTACTTC | many | TRBD2 | TRBJ2-7 | TRBV27
CASRAGTSGRADTQYF | TGTGCCAGCAGGGCCGGGACTAGCGGGAGAGCAGATACGCAGTATTTT | many | TRBD2 | TRBJ2-3 | TRBV12-3/TRBV12-4
CATSRAGQGPFF | TGTGCCACCAGCAGAGCGGGACAGGGTCCGTTCTTC | many | TRBD1 | TRBJ2-1 | TRBV15
CASSQWTPGPLGEYEQYF | TGTGCCAGCAGCCAATGGACACCGGGACCCCTGGGGGAATACGAGCAGTACTTC | few | - | TRBJ2-7 | TRBV3-1
CASSTGLAGEQYF | TGTGCCAGCAGCACCGGACTAGCAGGCGAGCAGTACTTC | many | TRBD2 | TRBJ2-7 | TRBV7-2
CASSLDQGPYYGYTF | TGTGCCAGCAGCTTAGATCAGGGCCCCTACTATGGCTACACCTTC | many | - | TRBJ1-2 | TRBV7-2
CASSSQGGAGRTDTQYF | TGTGCCAGCAGCTCCCAGGGGGGGGCGGGACGCACAGATACGCAGTATTTT | many | - | TRBJ2-3 | TRBV7-2
CASSQDSTPGPGYNEQFF | TGCGCCAGCAGCCAAGACTCGACTCCGGGACCCGGTTACAATGAGCAGTTCTTC | many | - | TRBJ2-1 | TRBV4-3
CASSLVSSAREAFF | TGTGCCAGCAGCTTAGTCTCTTCCGCCCGGGAAGCTTTCTTT | many | - | TRBJ1-1 | TRBV7-9
CSAGATGTYEQYF | TGCAGTGCCGGAGCCACGGGGACCTACGAGCAGTACTTC | - | - | TRBJ2-7 | TRBV20-1
CAERGAGANVLTF | TGCGCTGAAAGGGGGGCTGGGGCCAACGTCCTGACTTTC | many | - | TRBJ2-6 | TRBV29-1
CASSFSPSEAEQYF | TGTGCCAGCAGCTTTTCCCCTAGCGAGGCGGAGCAGTACTTC | many | - | TRBJ2-7 | TRBV7-2
CASSLKPSGGTGELFF | TGTGCCAGCAGCTTAAAGCCCAGCGGCGGCACCGGGGAGCTGTTTTTT | many | - | TRBJ2-2 | TRBV7-2
CASSPTGLGHNEQFF | TGCGCCAGCAGCCCAACGGGACTAGGGCACAATGAGCAGTTCTTC | many | TRBD2 | TRBJ2-1 | TRBV4-1
CASSGTQPATDTQYF | TGCGCCAGCAGCGGGACTCAGCCTGCCACAGATACGCAGTATTTT | many | - | TRBJ2-3 | TRBV5-1
CASQLWEGSTDTQYF | TGTGCCAGCCAGCTTTGGGAGGGGAGCACAGATACGCAGTATTTT | many | TRBD2 | TRBJ2-3 | TRBV12-3/TRBV12-4
CASSPQGAGGGNEQFF | TGTGCCAGCTCACCACAGGGAGCGGGAGGCGGGAATGAGCAGTTCTTC | many | TRBD2 | TRBJ2-1 | TRBV18
CATSRDSDADRKFF | TGTGCCACCAGCAGAGATTCGGACGCGGACAGGAAGTTCTTC | many | TRBD1 | TRBJ2-1 | TRBV15
CSVSGTGNTDTQYF | TGCAGCGTTTCCGGGACAGGCAACACAGATACGCAGTATTTT | many | TRBD1 | TRBJ2-3 | TRBV29-1
CASSSSGVGNEQFF | TGTGCCAGCAGTTCGTCAGGGGTAGGGAATGAGCAGTTCTTC | many | - | TRBJ2-1 | TRBV12-3/TRBV12-4